Following are 4 T cell receptor beta chains from one sample sequenced in a study of T cell clonality in common variable immunodeficiency. Overall study findings and caveats: In common variable immunodeficiency, TCR beta chains reportedly carried fewer deletions and N-nucleotide insertions.

Sequencing used immunoSEQ multiplex PCR; TCRdb keeps in-frame clones, though not all of them. The repertoire consists of about 19,000 clones, none detected only once. These TCRs' antigens remain unknown. Sequencing was done on a sample of peripheral blood mononuclear cells. The receptors come from a human donor with common variable immunodeficiency.

The covered CDR3 bases are TGTGCCAGCAGCAGGGACAGTTTTAGCTCTGGAAACACC. Its translation is CASSRDSFSSGNT. The entire CDR3 protein is CASSRDSFSSGNTIYF. This chain connects TRBV7-6 to TRBJ1-3; 7 nucleotides agree with TRBD1. Read coverage stops 3 residues before the CDR3 terminus; the germline J gene supplies the remainder. V lost 5 bases to trimming and J lost 0 bases; unmatched junction nucleotides: 7. This CDR3 is built from 16 residues. Germline V gene data show CDR1 as SGHVS and CDR2 as FNYEAQ.

This clone came up a few times. Incomplete CDR3 DNA: TGTGCCTGGAGTGTCTTTAGGGACAGCACCTATGGC. It specifies CAWSVFRDSTYG. The complete CDR3 reads CAWSVFRDSTYGYTF. V is TRBV30 and J is TRBJ1-2; 7 nucleotides agree with TRBD1. The read ends 3 residues shy of where the CDR3 ends; the end is completed using the germline J gene. The CDR3 sequence is 15 residues long. V was clipped by 0 bases and J by 4 bases; unmatched bases: 8. CDR1 is GTSNPN, CDR2 SVGIG, per germline (reference sequence).

This CDR3 is CASSLFDQPQHF. The DNA read from the CDR3 is TGTGCCAGCAGCTTGTTCGATCAGCCC. The chain combines TRBV5-6 with TRBJ1-5; no definite D call. The read ends 3 residues shy of where the CDR3 ends; the end is completed using the germline J gene. The CDR3 spans 12 residues. V lost 1 base and J lost 5, with 4 bases in between. Germline V gene sequence: CDR1 SGHDT, CDR2 YYEEEE.

As regards this clone: Coverage ceases 3 residues before the CDR3 finishes, and the germline J gene fills in the end. The chain employs TRBV6-2 or TRBV6-3 and TRBJ2-7; 7 nucleotides agree with TRBD2. V lost 6 bases to trimming and J lost 2 bases; unmatched junction nucleotides: 7. The CDR3 runs 14 residues. CDR1 and CDR2 from the germline V gene are MNHEY and SVGEGT. CDR3 bases read: TGTGCCAGCAGGCGGGGGACTACCCCCTACGAG. Translation gives CASRRGTTPYE. The whole CDR3 region reads CASRRGTTPYEQYF.